This entry describes one T cell receptor (beta chain). What it binds is not known. The CDR3 covers 14 residues. Germline V gene sequence: CDR1 MNHNY, CDR2 SVGAGI (reference sequence). Trimming removed 10 bases at V and 1 base at J, with 14 bases between. Profiling relied on immunoSEQ multiplex PCR, and the TCRdb table lists in-frame clones only, not all of them. Here the sample spans approximately 2.5 million clones, more than 80% being singletons. These data originate in a study of shared clonotypes between healthy human individuals. Study-wide context: Each donor's CD8 memory used one plate, CD8 naive two, each CD4 subset three.

Study-wide points: Sampling was confined to blood; repertoires within tissues likely differ.

The origin of this receptor is a man between 18 and 29 years old in good health. The chain uses TRBV6-6 and TRBJ1-5; D is possibly TRBD1 (6 bases). Sequencing input: naive CD4+ T cells sorted from blood. Subset in this sample: CD45RA+ positively selected. CDR3 nucleotides: TGTGCCACATCCAGGGGTGAGAGCAATCAGCCCCAGCATTTT. Encoded protein: CATSRGESNQPQHF.